These T cell receptor beta chains were read from a single sample in a study of blood T cell repertoires in COVID-19. The data were produced by immunoSEQ multiplex PCR, yet TCRdb's version contains in-frame clones alone and is incomplete. Among approximately 42,000 clones listed, under 80% were seen once. Sample: peripheral blood. The receptors stem from an elderly man with acute or convalescent COVID-19. Each CDR3 is given with its conserved first and last residue. Rows give clone size only sometimes, using once, few, many, or a class for an expanded clone.

j_call: TRBJ2-1
v_call: TRBV3-1/TRBV3-2
clone_size: few
cdr3_aa: CASSQDIREISYNEQFF

j_call: TRBJ2-5
v_call: TRBV6-5
clone_size: .
cdr3_aa: CASGGSGTETQYF

j_call: TRBJ2-1
v_call: TRBV21-1
clone_size: .
cdr3_aa: CASSLPTGRNEQFF

j_call: TRBJ2-7
v_call: TRBV2
clone_size: .
cdr3_aa: CASSEEVSEQYF

j_call: TRBJ2-7
v_call: TRBV6-6
clone_size: once
cdr3_aa: CASSMLAGVYEQYF

j_call: TRBJ1-1
v_call: TRBV5-1
clone_size: .
cdr3_aa: CASSIGQYLTEAFF

j_call: TRBJ2-7
v_call: TRBV3-1/TRBV3-2
clone_size: .
cdr3_aa: CASSRRQGSSYEQYF

j_call: TRBJ2-5
v_call: TRBV27
clone_size: .
cdr3_aa: CASARLAAKETQYF

j_call: TRBJ2-7
v_call: TRBV12-3/TRBV12-4
clone_size: .
cdr3_aa: CASSLAQGSEQYF

j_call: TRBJ1-5
v_call: TRBV29-1
clone_size: .
cdr3_aa: CSVRMTGDGNQPQHF

j_call: TRBJ1-1
v_call: TRBV2
clone_size: few
cdr3_aa: CASSEARGREAFF

j_call: TRBJ1-2
v_call: TRBV11-2
clone_size: .
cdr3_aa: CASSLDVNRDYGYTF

j_call: TRBJ2-1
v_call: TRBV19
clone_size: .
cdr3_aa: CASSILPQEQFF

j_call: TRBJ1-2
v_call: TRBV3-1/TRBV3-2
clone_size: .
cdr3_aa: CASSQRGSRNGYTF

j_call: TRBJ1-1
v_call: TRBV2
clone_size: many
cdr3_aa: CASSVSRATEAFF

j_call: TRBJ1-1
v_call: TRBV30
clone_size: .
cdr3_aa: CASTAFTEAFF

j_call: TRBJ2-7
v_call: TRBV5-1
clone_size: once
cdr3_aa: CASSSDSGGAREQYF

j_call: TRBJ2-7
v_call: TRBV6-1
clone_size: .
cdr3_aa: CASSDTGGAYEQYF

j_call: TRBJ2-3
v_call: TRBV7-2
clone_size: .
cdr3_aa: CASSFSGTDTQYF

j_call: TRBJ1-5
v_call: TRBV5-1
clone_size: .
cdr3_aa: CASRDSPEQGPQHF

j_call: TRBJ2-5
v_call: TRBV6-1
clone_size: .
cdr3_aa: CASSEQAGVQETQYF

j_call: TRBJ1-5
v_call: TRBV19
clone_size: .
cdr3_aa: CASSNDPRQAYNQPQHF

j_call: TRBJ1-2
v_call: TRBV19
clone_size: .
cdr3_aa: CASIPGTPGHYGYTF

j_call: TRBJ2-7
v_call: TRBV5-5
clone_size: .
cdr3_aa: CASRSTGAYEQYF

j_call: TRBJ1-3
v_call: TRBV9
clone_size: few
cdr3_aa: CASSSRGRQGAGNTIYF

j_call: TRBJ1-1
v_call: TRBV9
clone_size: .
cdr3_aa: CASSVGQGNTEAFF

j_call: TRBJ2-2
v_call: TRBV7-2
clone_size: .
cdr3_aa: CASSPGLAGTGELFF

j_call: TRBJ2-3
v_call: TRBV7-7
clone_size: .
cdr3_aa: CASSLDGGGTDTQYF

j_call: TRBJ2-3
v_call: TRBV5-1
clone_size: .
cdr3_aa: CASSLQGPSTDTQYF

j_call: TRBJ1-2
v_call: TRBV27
clone_size: .
cdr3_aa: CASSPHRAPYGYTF

j_call: TRBJ2-6
v_call: TRBV9
clone_size: few
cdr3_aa: CASSVLQGRSGANVLTF

j_call: TRBJ1-2
v_call: TRBV6-1
clone_size: .
cdr3_aa: CASSDSGGQNPNYGYTF

j_call: TRBJ2-5
v_call: TRBV18
clone_size: once
cdr3_aa: CASSPAGGQETQYF

j_call: TRBJ1-4
v_call: TRBV7-6
clone_size: once
cdr3_aa: CASSLRGQSGAEASNEKLFF

j_call: TRBJ1-1
v_call: TRBV19
clone_size: .
cdr3_aa: CASSINPGGLNTEAFF

j_call: TRBJ2-1
v_call: TRBV12-3/TRBV12-4
clone_size: .
cdr3_aa: CASSRSGDNEQFF

j_call: TRBJ1-1
v_call: TRBV6-5
clone_size: .
cdr3_aa: CASSYSNRVDTEAFF

j_call: TRBJ1-6
v_call: TRBV19
clone_size: .
cdr3_aa: CASSTASGGRGSPLHF

j_call: TRBJ1-1
v_call: TRBV18
clone_size: .
cdr3_aa: CASSRGAGLDTEAFF

j_call: TRBJ1-1
v_call: TRBV7-9
clone_size: .
cdr3_aa: CASSIRSLGGTEAFF

j_call: TRBJ2-3
v_call: TRBV10-3
clone_size: .
cdr3_aa: CAISERGGPTDTQYF

j_call: TRBJ1-1
v_call: TRBV19
clone_size: .
cdr3_aa: CASSIKLLNTEAFF

j_call: TRBJ1-2
v_call: TRBV19
clone_size: .
cdr3_aa: CASRGWTGRNYGYTF

j_call: TRBJ2-3
v_call: TRBV6-5
clone_size: .
cdr3_aa: CASRVGSDTQYF

j_call: TRBJ2-1
v_call: TRBV9
clone_size: .
cdr3_aa: CASSVASGGSSYNEQFF

j_call: TRBJ2-7
v_call: TRBV7-9
clone_size: .
cdr3_aa: CASSWGTTGTGEQYF

j_call: TRBJ1-5
v_call: TRBV7-2
clone_size: .
cdr3_aa: CASSPQGANQPQHF

j_call: TRBJ2-3
v_call: TRBV6-2/TRBV6-3
clone_size: once
cdr3_aa: CASSYGLAVVRTDTQYF

j_call: TRBJ1-1
v_call: TRBV10-3
clone_size: .
cdr3_aa: CAIRLSSGGTEAFF

j_call: TRBJ1-5
v_call: TRBV4-1
clone_size: .
cdr3_aa: CASSQSDRGRRDSNQPQHF

j_call: TRBJ2-7
v_call: TRBV20-1
clone_size: .
cdr3_aa: CSASAGQGLPSYEQYF

j_call: TRBJ2-3
v_call: TRBV5-1
clone_size: .
cdr3_aa: CASSFREVDTQYF